The 16 T cell receptor beta chains below all came from one sample that was sequenced in a study of T cells in Graves' hyperthyroidism and ophthalmopathy. RNA transcripts gave rise to amplified TCR beta CDR3 regions. HTBI primers were the set used in a first-round RT-PCR of the TCR CDR3. Via MiXCR, TCRdb re-called the multiplex PCR reads, giving one row per CDR3 protein. The sample holds 450,000 to 650,000 distinct CDR3 sequences, roughly 20% seen once. The material sequenced was blood. These receptors originate from a man younger than 35 with Graves' hyperthyroidism.

This clonotype was picked up many times. V is TRBV7-6 and J is TRBJ1-3; D is perhaps TRBD1 (5 bases). The CDR3 loop spans 15 amino acids. The germline CDR1 and CDR2 sequences are SGHVS and FNYEAQ. V was trimmed by 4 bases and J by 0 bases, leaving 10 bases between them. CDR3 in amino acids: CASSSDRASGNTIYF. The CDR3 DNA sequence: TGTGCCAGCAGCTCCGACAGAGCCTCTGGAAACACCATATATTTT.

This clonotype was seen ten or more times. The J gene is TRBJ1-2, the V gene TRBV4-1; 7 positions match TRBD1. J lost 6 bases, V lost 0 bases, and 10 bases had no gene match. Germline-derived CDR1 and CDR2 are MGHRA and YSYEKL. The CDR3 length is 16 residues. In DNA form, the CDR3 reads TGCGCCAGCAGCCAAGATCGGAGGGGGCCTCACGATGGCTACACCTTC. It codes for CASSQDRRGPHDGYTF.

There are many counts of this clonotype. The chain has TRBV27 and TRBJ2-7; no clear D gene. V lost 2 bases, J lost 2 bases, and 7 bases lay in between. The CDR3 has 13 residues. Germline CDR1 is MNHEY and CDR2 is SMNVEV (reference sequence). Here the CDR3 reads CASSLRPPYEQYF. CDR3 sequence (DNA): TGTGCCAGCAGTTTAAGGCCTCCCTACGAGCAGTACTTC.

This clonotype was found many times. The rearrangement uses TRBV10-3 and TRBJ2-7, with 12 positions matching TRBD2. J gave up 9 bases and V 8 bases, and 8 bases lay outside the gene matches. The germline CDR1 and CDR2 sequences are ENHRY and SYGVKD. CDR3 length: 13 amino acids. The CDR3 coding sequence is TGTGCCATCTCGACTAGCGGGGGACACGGGCAGTACTTC. It is translated as CAISTSGGHGQYF.

The table lists this clonotype with many counts. The chain has TRBV4-1 and TRBJ2-5; 14 nucleotides match TRBD2. Losses at the gene ends were 6 bases for V and 2 bases for J; bases not matched to a gene: 11. Germline V gives CDR1 MGHRA, CDR2 YSYEKL. CDR3 size: 18 residues. The CDR3, as DNA: TGCGCCAGCAGTCGACTAGCGGGGGGGGCTCTCATACAAGAGACCCAGTACTTC. This encodes CASSRLAGGALIQETQYF.

The chain couples TRBV7-9 to TRBJ2-7; D call uncertain. Trimming left V 5 bases short and J 2 bases short, with 16 bases between. This CDR3 is 15 amino acids long. Per the germline V gene, CDR1 is SEHNR and CDR2 is FQNEAQ (reference sequence). The CDR3 DNA follows: TGTGCCAGCAGCGCAAACGGAGCTCCGACCTACGAGCAGTACTTC. Amino acid sequence: CASSANGAPTYEQYF. Complete variable domain (other parts from reference TRBV7-9 and TRBJ2-7): DTGVSQNPRHKITKRGQNVTFRCDPISEHNRLYWYRQTLGQGPEFLTYFQNEAQLEKSRLLSDRFSAERPKGSFSTLEIQRTEQGDSAMYLCASSANGAPTYEQYFGPGTRLTVT.

This sequence joins TRBV12-3 or TRBV12-4 and TRBJ2-2, with 7 nucleotides matching TRBD2. Losses at the gene ends were 5 bases for V and 4 bases for J; bases not matched to a gene: 13. This CDR3 contains 17 residues. Here the CDR3 reads CASSPYDAGVGTGELFF. CDR3 nucleotide sequence: TGTGCCAGCAGTCCTTACGATGCGGGAGTGGGCACCGGGGAGCTGTTTTTT.

This clonotype has ten or more counts. The chain is built from TRBV15 and TRBJ1-5; D gene ambiguous. The germline V and J ends were trimmed by 1 base and 5 bases, with 6 bases remaining between them. The CDR3 has 13 amino acids. CDR1 and CDR2 (germline): LNHNV, YYDKDF (reference sequence). As DNA, the CDR3 is TGTGCCACCAGCAGAGGGGCGTATCAGCCCCAGCATTTT. As protein: CATSRGAYQPQHF.

This sequence joins TRBV2 and TRBJ2-7, with TRBD2 matching 8 bases. From germline, CDR1 is SNHLY and CDR2 FYNNEI. This CDR3 is 13 amino acids long. J gave up 5 bases and V 6 bases, and 6 bases lay outside the gene matches. CDR3 region: CASRLAGLHEQYF. The CDR3 region has the DNA TGTGCCAGCAGGCTAGCGGGTTTGCACGAGCAGTACTTC. Combining the CDR3 with reference TRBV2 and TRBJ2-7 gives the whole variable domain EPEVTQTPSHQVTQMGQEVILRCVPISNHLYFYWYRQILGQKVEFLVSFYNNEISEKSEIFDDQFSVERPDGSNFTLKIRSTKLEDSAMYFCASRLAGLHEQYFGPGTRLTVT.

This clonotype was seen a few times. The genes are TRBV9 and TRBJ1-5; D gene ambiguous. Between the trimmed V and J ends, which lost 0 bases and 9 bases, there was a span of 13 bases. The CDR3 length is 14 residues. CDR1 is SGDLS, CDR2 YYNGEE, per germline. The CDR3 DNA reads TGTGCCAGCAGCGTAGGCACTGCGTGGGGGCCCCAGCATTTT. Encoded protein: CASSVGTAWGPQHF.

This clonotype turned up a few times. The chain has TRBV12-3 or TRBV12-4 and TRBJ2-7; D remains ambiguous. V gave up 2 bases and J gave up 12 bases, with 20 bases separating them. The CDR3 sequence is 14 residues long. CDR3 sequence: CASSLLEIRPVLYF. The CDR3 DNA sequence: TGTGCCAGCAGTTTATTGGAGATCAGACCGGTTTTGTACTTC.

This clonotype was recorded many times. The chain recombines TRBV29-1 with TRBJ2-5, with D maybe TRBD2 (6 bases). The V gene lost 8 bases and the J gene lost 2 bases, with 21 bases spanning the gap. The CDR3 loop spans 15 amino acids. Germline CDR1 is SQVTM and CDR2 is ANQGSEA. Here the CDR3 reads CSSIGAEGPQETQYF. The CDR3 region has the DNA TGCAGCTCAATAGGGGCGGAGGGCCCACAAGAGACCCAGTACTTC.

The CDR3 protein is CASTRSGGRGQPQHF. The CDR3 coding sequence is TGTGCCAGCACCCGATCGGGGGGACGGGGTCAGCCCCAGCATTTT. The chain couples TRBV6-1 to TRBJ1-5, with D possibly being TRBD1 (5 bases). V was clipped by 7 bases and J by 6 bases, with 19 bases between them. The germline gives CDR1 MNHNS, CDR2 SASEGT. The CDR3 loop spans 15 amino acids.

This clonotype was counted between two and nine times. The V call is TRBV7-8, the J call TRBJ2-3; D assignment may be TRBD1 or TRBD2 (6 bases each). The length of the CDR3 is 17 residues. V shed 5 bases and J shed 0 bases, with 18 bases lying between them. CDR1 and CDR2 from the germline V gene are SGHVS and FQNEAQ. In DNA form, the CDR3 reads TGTGCCAGCAGCGGAGGGGATGGCAGGGGAAGCACAGATACGCAGTATTTT. It yields the protein CASSGGDGRGSTDTQYF.

The chain couples TRBV28 to TRBJ2-6, with unresolved D. V dropped 5 bases and J dropped 4 bases, with 9 bases sitting between them. From germline, CDR1 is MDHEN and CDR2 SYDVKM. The length of the CDR3 is 14 residues. As DNA, the CDR3 is TGTGCCAGCAGTACGCCGGCGGGGGCCAACGTCCTGACTTTC. Protein: CASSTPAGANVLTF.

V and J are TRBV3-1 and TRBJ1-5, with no clear D. CDR3 length: 14 amino acids. Trimming left V 1 base short and J 0 bases short, with 4 bases between. Per the germline V gene, CDR1 is LGHDT and CDR2 is YNNKEL (reference sequence). As DNA, the CDR3 is TGTGCCAGCAGCCAAGCCCGTAGCAATCAGCCCCAGCATTTT. Its translation is CASSQARSNQPQHF.